The entry below describes one TCR beta chain. These data are taken from a study of T cells after somatic rescue of genetic block. Libraries were prepared by immunoSEQ multiplex PCR; TCRdb keeps only in-frame clonotypes and omits some of them. The sample has some 67,000 clones; about 92% are singletons. The CDR3 spans 14 residues. Per the germline V gene, CDR1 is SGHTA and CDR2 is FQGNSA. Trimming left V 0 bases short and J 5 bases short, with 10 bases between. V and J are TRBV7-2 and TRBJ2-5; D is unclear. This receptor was taken from a man in his forties. Specimen: peripheral blood mononuclear cells (PBMCs). The CDR3 is CASSLAGLRETQYF. The CDR3 nucleotides are TGTGCCAGCAGCTTAGCGGGCTTGCGGGAGACCCAGTACTTC.